In its sample, the clone carrying this TCR beta chain was seen a few times. What it binds is unknown. These data originate in a study of identical twins. It was template switching that added a universal primer site, and there were unique molecular identifiers on the cDNA. TCRdb ran MiXCR on the 5' RACE reads and lists one entry per CDR3 protein. The sample carries roughly 1,500,000 distinct CDR3 sequences, less than 35% recorded once. Germline values: CDR1 SNHLY, CDR2 FYNNEI. The CDR3 spans 12 residues. Study-level results: High-abundance cord blood beta clonotypes had fewer insertions; memory repertoires showed none.

Sequencing used cord blood. This clonotype was sampled from a newborn girl in good health. This sequence joins TRBV2 and TRBJ2-5; the match to TRBD1 covers 8 bases. The last part of the DNA fits TRBJ2-7 better; the J call may be wrong. CDR3: CASLGQGHEQYF. CDR3 nucleotides: TGTGCCTCCCTTGGACAGGGTCACGAGCAGTACTTC.